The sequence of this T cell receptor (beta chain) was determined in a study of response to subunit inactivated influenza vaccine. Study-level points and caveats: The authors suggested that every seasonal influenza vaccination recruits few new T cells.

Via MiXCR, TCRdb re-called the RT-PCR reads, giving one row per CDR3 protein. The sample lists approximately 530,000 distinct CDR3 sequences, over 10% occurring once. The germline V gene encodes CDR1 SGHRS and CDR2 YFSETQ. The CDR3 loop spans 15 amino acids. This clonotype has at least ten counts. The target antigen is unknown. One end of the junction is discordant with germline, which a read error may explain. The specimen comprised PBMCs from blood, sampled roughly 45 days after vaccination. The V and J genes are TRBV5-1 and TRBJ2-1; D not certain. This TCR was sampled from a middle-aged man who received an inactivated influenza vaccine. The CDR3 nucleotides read TGTGCCAGCAGCTTAGTCCAGTCTTCCTACAATGAGCAGTTCTTC. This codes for CASSLVQSSYNEQFF.